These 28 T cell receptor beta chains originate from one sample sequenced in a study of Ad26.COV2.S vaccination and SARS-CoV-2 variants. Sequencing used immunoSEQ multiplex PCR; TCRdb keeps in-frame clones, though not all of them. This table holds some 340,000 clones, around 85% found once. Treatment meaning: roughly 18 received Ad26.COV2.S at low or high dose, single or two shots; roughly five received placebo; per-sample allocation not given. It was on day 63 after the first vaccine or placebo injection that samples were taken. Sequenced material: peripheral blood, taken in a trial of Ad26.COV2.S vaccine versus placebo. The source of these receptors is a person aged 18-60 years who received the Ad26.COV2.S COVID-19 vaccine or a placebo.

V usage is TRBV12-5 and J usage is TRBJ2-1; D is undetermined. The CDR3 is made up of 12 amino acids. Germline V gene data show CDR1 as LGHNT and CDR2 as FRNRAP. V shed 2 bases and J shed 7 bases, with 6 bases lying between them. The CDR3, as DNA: TGTGCTAGTGGTTTGTACCTTAATGAGCAGTTCTTC. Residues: CASGLYLNEQFF.

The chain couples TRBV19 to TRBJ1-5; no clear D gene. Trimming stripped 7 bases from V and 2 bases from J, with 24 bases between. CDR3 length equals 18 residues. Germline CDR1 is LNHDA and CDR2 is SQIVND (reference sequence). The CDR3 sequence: CASNPAQALLRGNQPQHF. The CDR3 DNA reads TGTGCCAGTAATCCGGCGCAGGCGTTGCTAAGGGGCAATCAGCCCCAGCATTTT.

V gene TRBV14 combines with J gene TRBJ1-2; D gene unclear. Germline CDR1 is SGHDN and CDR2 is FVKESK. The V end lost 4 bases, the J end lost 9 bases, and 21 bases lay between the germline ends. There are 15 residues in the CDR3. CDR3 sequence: CASSLVSTSVGSYTF. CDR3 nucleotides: TGTGCCAGCAGCCTTGTCAGTACCAGCGTGGGTAGCTACACCTTC.

The CDR3 loop reads CASRDGQGRFQPQHF. The CDR3 DNA sequence: TGTGCCAGTAGGGATGGACAGGGGAGGTTCCAGCCCCAGCATTTT. The rearrangement joins TRBV19 to TRBJ1-5, with 9 bases fitting TRBD1. The CDR3 is made up of 15 amino acids. The V gene's germline CDR1 is LNHDA and CDR2 SQIVND (reference sequence). The J segment lost 7 bases and the V segment lost 6 bases, leaving 10 bases of the junction unmatched.

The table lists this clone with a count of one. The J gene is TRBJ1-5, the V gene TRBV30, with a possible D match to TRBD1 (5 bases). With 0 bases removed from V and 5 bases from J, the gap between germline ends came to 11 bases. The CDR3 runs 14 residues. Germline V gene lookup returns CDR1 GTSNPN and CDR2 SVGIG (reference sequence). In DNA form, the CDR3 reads TGTGCCTGGAGTGTAGGAACGGGGGATCAGCCCCAGCATTTT. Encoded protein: CAWSVGTGDQPQHF.

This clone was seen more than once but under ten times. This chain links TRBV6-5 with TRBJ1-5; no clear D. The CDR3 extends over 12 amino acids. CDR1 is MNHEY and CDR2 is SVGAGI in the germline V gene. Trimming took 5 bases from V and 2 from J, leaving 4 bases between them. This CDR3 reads CASSSGNQPQHF. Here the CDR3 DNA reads TGTGCCAGCAGTAGTGGCAATCAGCCCCAGCATTTT.

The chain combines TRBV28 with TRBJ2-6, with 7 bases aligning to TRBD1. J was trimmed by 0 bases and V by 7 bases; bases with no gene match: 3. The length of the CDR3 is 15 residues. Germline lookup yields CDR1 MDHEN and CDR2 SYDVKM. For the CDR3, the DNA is TGTGCCAGCAAGACAGGGACCTCTGGGGCCAACGTCCTGACTTTC. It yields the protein CASKTGTSGANVLTF.

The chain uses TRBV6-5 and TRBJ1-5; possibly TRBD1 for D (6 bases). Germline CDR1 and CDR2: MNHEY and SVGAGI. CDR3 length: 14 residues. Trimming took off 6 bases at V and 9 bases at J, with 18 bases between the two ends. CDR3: CASRPSGAGLPQHF. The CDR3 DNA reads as TGTGCCAGCAGACCCTCAGGGGCAGGGCTGCCCCAGCATTTT.

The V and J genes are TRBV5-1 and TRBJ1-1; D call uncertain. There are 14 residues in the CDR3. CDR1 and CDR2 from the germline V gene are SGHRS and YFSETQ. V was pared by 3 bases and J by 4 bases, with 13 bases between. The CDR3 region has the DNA TGCGCCAGCAGCTCTTTCCTGGGAGGCACTGAAGCTTTCTTT. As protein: CASSSFLGGTEAFF.

CDR3 residues: CSVKGVAGNYEQYF. CDR3 nucleotide sequence: TGCAGCGTGAAAGGGGTAGCGGGGAACTACGAGCAGTACTTC. This chain links TRBV29-1 with TRBJ2-7; 8 nucleotides line up with TRBD2. The CDR3 has 14 amino acids. After removal of 6 bases from V and 3 bases from J, the junction contained 10 bases not matched to a gene. Germline values: CDR1 SQVTM, CDR2 ANQGSEA.

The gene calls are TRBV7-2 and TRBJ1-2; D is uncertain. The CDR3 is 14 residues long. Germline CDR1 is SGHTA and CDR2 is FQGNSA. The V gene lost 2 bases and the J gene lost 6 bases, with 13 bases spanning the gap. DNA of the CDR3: TGTGCCAGCAGCTTAAACCCATACTACGATGGCTACACCTTC. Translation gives CASSLNPYYDGYTF.

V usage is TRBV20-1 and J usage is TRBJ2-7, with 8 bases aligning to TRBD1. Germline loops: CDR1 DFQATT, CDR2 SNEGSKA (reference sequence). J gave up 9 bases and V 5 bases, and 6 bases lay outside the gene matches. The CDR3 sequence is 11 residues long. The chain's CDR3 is CSAFDRGGQYF. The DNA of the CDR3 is TGCAGTGCTTTCGACAGGGGTGGGCAGTACTTC.

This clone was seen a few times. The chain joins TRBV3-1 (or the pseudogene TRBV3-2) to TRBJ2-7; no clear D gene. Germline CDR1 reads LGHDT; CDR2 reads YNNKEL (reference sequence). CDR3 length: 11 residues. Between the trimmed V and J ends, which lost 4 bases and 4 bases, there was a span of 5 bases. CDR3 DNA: TGTGCCAGCAGCCGCGATTACGAGCAGTACTTC. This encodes CASSRDYEQYF.

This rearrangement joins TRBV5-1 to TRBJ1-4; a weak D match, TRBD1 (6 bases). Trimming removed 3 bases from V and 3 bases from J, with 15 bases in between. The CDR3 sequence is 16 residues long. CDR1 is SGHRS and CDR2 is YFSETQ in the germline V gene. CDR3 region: CASSYGGGWANEKLFF. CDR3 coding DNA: TGCGCCAGCAGCTACGGCGGGGGCTGGGCTAATGAAAAACTGTTTTTT.

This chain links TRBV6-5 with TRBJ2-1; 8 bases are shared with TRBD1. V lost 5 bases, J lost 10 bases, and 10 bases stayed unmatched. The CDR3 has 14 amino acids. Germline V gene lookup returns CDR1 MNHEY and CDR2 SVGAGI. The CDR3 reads CASSPRDRSSEQFF. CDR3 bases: TGTGCCAGCAGTCCCCGGGACAGGAGTAGCGAGCAGTTCTTC.

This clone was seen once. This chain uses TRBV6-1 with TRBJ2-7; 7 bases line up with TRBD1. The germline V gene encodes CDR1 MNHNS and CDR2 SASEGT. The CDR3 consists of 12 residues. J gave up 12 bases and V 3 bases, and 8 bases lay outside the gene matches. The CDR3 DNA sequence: TGTGCCAGCAGTGATCCGGTAAGGGGGCGGTACTTC. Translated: CASSDPVRGRYF.

The CDR3 is CASSFSRGEQFF. CDR3 coding DNA: TGTGCCAGCAGTTTCTCCAGGGGTGAGCAGTTCTTC. The V gene is TRBV12-3 or TRBV12-4, the J gene TRBJ2-1, with D perhaps matching TRBD1 (6 bases). V lost 3 bases and J 9 bases, leaving 9 bases between the germline ends. The CDR3 runs to 12 residues.

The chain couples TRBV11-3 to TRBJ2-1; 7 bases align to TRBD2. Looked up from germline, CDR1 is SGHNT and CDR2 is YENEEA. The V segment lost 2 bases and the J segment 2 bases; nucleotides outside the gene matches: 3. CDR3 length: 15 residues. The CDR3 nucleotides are TGTGCCAGCAGCTTAATCGCGGGAGCCTACAATGAGCAGTTCTTC. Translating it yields CASSLIAGAYNEQFF.

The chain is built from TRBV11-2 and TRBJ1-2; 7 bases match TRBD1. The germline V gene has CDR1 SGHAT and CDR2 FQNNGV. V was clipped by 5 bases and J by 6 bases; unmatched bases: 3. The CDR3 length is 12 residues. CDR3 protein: CASSLTGDGYTF. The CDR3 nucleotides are TGTGCCAGCAGCCTAACAGGGGATGGCTACACCTTC.

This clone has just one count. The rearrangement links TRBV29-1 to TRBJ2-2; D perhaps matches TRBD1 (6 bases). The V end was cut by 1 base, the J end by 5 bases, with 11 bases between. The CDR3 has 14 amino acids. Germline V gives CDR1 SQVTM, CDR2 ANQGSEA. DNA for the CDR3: TGCAGCGTTGAAGGCCCTGGACAGACCGGGGAGCTGTTTTTT. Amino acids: CSVEGPGQTGELFF.

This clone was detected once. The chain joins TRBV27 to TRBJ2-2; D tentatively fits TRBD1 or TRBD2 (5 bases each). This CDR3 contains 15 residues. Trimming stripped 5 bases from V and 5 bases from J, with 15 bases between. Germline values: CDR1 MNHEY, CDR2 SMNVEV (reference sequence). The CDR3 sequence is CASSNRGRVTGELFF. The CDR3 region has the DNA TGTGCCAGCAGTAACCGGGGCAGGGTTACCGGGGAGCTGTTTTTT.

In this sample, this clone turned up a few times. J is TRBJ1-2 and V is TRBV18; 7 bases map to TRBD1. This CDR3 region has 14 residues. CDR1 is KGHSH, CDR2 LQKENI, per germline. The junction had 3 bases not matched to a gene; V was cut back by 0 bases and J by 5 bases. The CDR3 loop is CASSPPGQLYGYTF. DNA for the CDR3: TGTGCCAGCTCACCACCGGGACAGCTTTATGGCTACACCTTC.

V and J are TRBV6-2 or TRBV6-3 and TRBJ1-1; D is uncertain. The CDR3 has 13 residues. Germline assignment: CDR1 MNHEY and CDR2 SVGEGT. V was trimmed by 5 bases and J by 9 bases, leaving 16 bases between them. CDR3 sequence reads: CASSPSIGSKAFF. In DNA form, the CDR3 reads TGTGCCAGCAGTCCGTCCATCGGGAGTAAAGCTTTCTTT.

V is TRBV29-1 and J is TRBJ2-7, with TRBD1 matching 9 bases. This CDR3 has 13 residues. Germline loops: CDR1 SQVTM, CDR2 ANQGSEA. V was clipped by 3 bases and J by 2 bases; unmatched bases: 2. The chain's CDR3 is CSVEGQGAYEQYF. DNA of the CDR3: TGCAGCGTTGAGGGACAGGGTGCCTACGAGCAGTACTTC.

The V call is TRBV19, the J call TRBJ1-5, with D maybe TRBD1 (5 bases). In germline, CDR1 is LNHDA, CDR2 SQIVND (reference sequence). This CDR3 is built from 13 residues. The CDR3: CAARGLGNQPQHF. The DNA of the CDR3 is TGTGCGGCCCGGGGGTTGGGCAATCAGCCCCAGCATTTT.

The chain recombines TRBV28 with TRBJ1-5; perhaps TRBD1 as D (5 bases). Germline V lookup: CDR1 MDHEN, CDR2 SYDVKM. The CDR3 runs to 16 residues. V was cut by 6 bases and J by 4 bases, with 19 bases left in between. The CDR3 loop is CASRPYGRGGNQPQHF. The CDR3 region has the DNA TGTGCCAGCAGGCCATATGGGCGCGGGGGGAATCAGCCCCAGCATTTT.

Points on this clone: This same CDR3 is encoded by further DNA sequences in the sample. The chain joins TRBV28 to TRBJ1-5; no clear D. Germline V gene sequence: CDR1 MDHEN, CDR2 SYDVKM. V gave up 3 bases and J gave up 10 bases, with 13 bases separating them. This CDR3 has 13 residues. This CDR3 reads CASSLRGPQPQHF. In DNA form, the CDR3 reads TGTGCCAGCAGTTTGAGAGGGCCCCAACCCCAGCATTTT.

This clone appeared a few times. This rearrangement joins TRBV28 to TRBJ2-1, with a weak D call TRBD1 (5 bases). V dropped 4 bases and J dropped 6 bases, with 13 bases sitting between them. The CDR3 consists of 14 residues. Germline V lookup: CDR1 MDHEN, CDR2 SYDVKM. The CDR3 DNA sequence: TGTGCCAGCAGTTCCCACAGGTTTGCCAATGAGCAGTTCTTC. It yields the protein CASSSHRFANEQFF.